This passage covers 18 T cell receptor beta chains from one sample sequenced in a study of T cells in localized non-small cell lung cancer. Assay used: immunoSEQ multiplex PCR; TCRdb lists only in-frame clones, some missing. The data show 130,000 or so clones, 80% to 90% seen once. The sample in question was peripheral blood, obtained before any cancer treatment. Source of these receptors: a female donor of 60 years or more with stage I lung adenocarcinoma.

The rearrangement links TRBV19 to TRBJ1-1; 10 bases map to TRBD1. Germline V gene sequence: CDR1 LNHDA, CDR2 SQIVND (reference sequence). The junction had 8 bases not matched to a gene; V was cut back by 6 bases and J by 1 base. The CDR3 is 16 residues long. The CDR3 protein is CASSTGTGAPNTEAFF. The CDR3 DNA sequence: TGTGCCAGTAGCACCGGGACAGGGGCCCCGAACACTGAAGCTTTCTTT.

V gene TRBV5-1 combines with J gene TRBJ2-3, with D unresolved. Trimming took off 1 base at V and 5 bases at J, with 11 bases between the two ends. CDR1 SGHRS and CDR2 YFSETQ come from the germline V gene. CDR3 length: 14 residues. In nucleotides, the CDR3 is TGCGCCAGCAGCTTGAGTCCGAACGGAGATACGCAGTATTTT. Residues: CASSLSPNGDTQYF.

The chain joins TRBV5-4 to TRBJ1-2; TRBD1 agrees at 7 bases. Germline V lookup: CDR1 SGHNT, CDR2 YYREEE (reference sequence). Trimming took 1 base from V and 4 from J; bases not matched to a gene: 4. The CDR3 length is 14 residues. CDR3 nucleotide sequence: TGTGCCAGCAGCTTGAAGGGACAGAGCTATGGCTACACCTTC. It codes for CASSLKGQSYGYTF.

The chain employs TRBV19 and TRBJ2-2; D is perhaps TRBD2 (5 bases). Deletions cut 0 bases from V and 1 base from J, with 12 bases between. The CDR3 runs 17 residues. Germline V gene data show CDR1 as LNHDA and CDR2 as SQIVND (reference sequence). The CDR3 DNA sequence: TGTGCCAGTAGTATAGATCGGGGTCGGCAGAACACCGGGGAGCTGTTTTTT. Its translation is CASSIDRGRQNTGELFF. Combining the CDR3 with reference TRBV19 and TRBJ2-2 gives the whole variable domain DGGITQSPKYLFRKEGQNVTLSCEQNLNHDAMYWYRQDPGQGLRLIYYSQIVNDFQKGDIAEGYSVSREKKESFPLTVTSAQKNPTAFYLCASSIDRGRQNTGELFFGEGSRLTVL.

J is TRBJ1-1 and V is TRBV7-2; D gene uncertain. V lost 3 bases to trimming and J lost 0 bases, with 8 bases between them. The length of the CDR3 is 14 residues. Germline CDR1 reads SGHTA; CDR2 reads FQGNSA. CDR3 residues: CASSLWEMNTEAFF. CDR3 DNA sequence: TGTGCCAGCAGCTTGTGGGAGATGAACACTGAAGCTTTCTTT.

The genes are TRBV29-1 and TRBJ2-3; possibly TRBD2 for D (6 bases). The CDR3 totals 14 residues. The germline CDR1 and CDR2 sequences are SQVTM and ANQGSEA. The CDR3 is CTSTSGLPADTQYF. CDR3 in DNA: TGCACCTCCACCAGCGGGTTGCCGGCAGATACGCAGTATTTT.

V is TRBV7-9 and J is TRBJ2-3, with a tentative D call TRBD2 (6 bases). The CDR3 spans 15 residues. The V gene lost 6 bases and the J gene lost 10 bases, with 23 bases spanning the gap. Germline V CDR1 and CDR2: SEHNR, FQNEAQ (reference sequence). This chain's CDR3 is CASRATSFRDQAQYF. The CDR3 nucleotides read TGTGCCAGCAGAGCCACTAGCTTCAGGGACCAGGCGCAGTATTTT.

The V call is TRBV7-7, the J call TRBJ2-1; TRBD2 matches 9 bases. V was clipped by 5 bases and J by 3 bases; unmatched bases: 5. Germline V gene data show CDR1 as SSHAT and CDR2 as FNYEAQ (reference sequence). This CDR3 is 15 amino acids long. The CDR3 bases are TGTGCCAGCAGCAGCGGACTAGCGAGCTACAATGAGCAGTTCTTC. Amino acids: CASSSGLASYNEQFF.

The chain joins TRBV18 to TRBJ2-5; D may be TRBD1 or TRBD2 (5 bases each). The germline V gene has CDR1 KGHSH and CDR2 LQKENI. Trimming took 3 bases from V and 5 from J, leaving 10 bases between them. The CDR3 contains 13 residues. The CDR3 loop reads CASSPWGSETQYF. DNA of the CDR3: TGTGCCAGCTCACCCTGGGGGTCGGAGACCCAGTACTTC.

The chain couples TRBV7-9 to TRBJ1-3; the D is unclear. Germline V gives CDR1 SEHNR, CDR2 FQNEAQ (reference sequence). The CDR3 runs 15 residues. With 1 base removed from V and 0 bases from J, the gap between germline ends came to 7 bases. The CDR3 reads CASSLVQSSGNTIYF. In DNA, the CDR3 is TGTGCCAGCAGCTTAGTACAGAGCTCTGGAAACACCATATATTTT.

V gene TRBV5-1 combines with J gene TRBJ2-5, with no clear D. Germline CDR1 SGHRS, CDR2 YFSETQ. Deletions cut 4 bases from V and 2 bases from J, with 9 bases between. This CDR3 is built from 13 residues. CDR3 sequence (DNA): TGCGCCAGCAGCAGGGATAGACAAGAGACCCAGTACTTC. This translates into CASSRDRQETQYF.

This rearrangement joins TRBV10-2 to TRBJ2-2, with D perhaps being TRBD1 or TRBD2 (5 bases each). Germline V gene lookup returns CDR1 WSHSY and CDR2 SAAADI. CDR3 length equals 14 residues. Trimming shortened V by 7 bases and J by 2 bases, and 11 bases separated the two germline ends. CDR3 residues: CASIRDRNTGELFF. Here the CDR3 DNA reads TGCGCCAGCATCCGGGACCGAAACACCGGGGAGCTGTTTTTT.

The chain employs TRBV13 and TRBJ2-7, with TRBD2 matching 13 bases. Germline V gene data show CDR1 as PRHDT and CDR2 as FYEKMQ (reference sequence). This CDR3 is 17 amino acids long. J gave up 2 bases and V 5 bases, and 9 bases lay outside the gene matches. This chain's CDR3 is CASSPGTSGTRPYEQYF. The CDR3 region has the DNA TGTGCCAGCAGCCCCGGGACTAGCGGGACCCGCCCCTACGAGCAGTACTTC.

V gene TRBV7-9 combines with J gene TRBJ1-1; D is undetermined. Germline CDR1 SEHNR, CDR2 FQNEAQ (reference sequence). Between the trimmed V and J ends, which lost 5 bases and 3 bases, there was a span of 10 bases. This CDR3 comprises 13 residues. In nucleotides, the CDR3 is TGTGCCAGCAGCCCCGTGTCCTACACTGAAGCTTTCTTT. As protein: CASSPVSYTEAFF. The full variable domain, with the rest looked up from reference TRBV7-9 and TRBJ1-1, is DTGVSQNPRHKITKRGQNVTFRCDPISEHNRLYWYRQTLGQGPEFLTYFQNEAQLEKSRLLSDRFSAERPKGSFSTLEIQRTEQGDSAMYLCASSPVSYTEAFFGQGTRLTVV.

This chain uses TRBV5-4 with TRBJ2-3; TRBD2 matches at 11 bases. The V segment lost 0 bases and the J segment 5 bases; nucleotides outside the gene matches: 2. This CDR3 has 15 amino acids. CDR1 and CDR2 from the germline V gene are SGHNT and YYREEE (reference sequence). The CDR3 nucleotides are TGTGCCAGCAGCTTGGGTGGACTAGCGGGAGATACGCAGTATTTT. Its protein product is CASSLGGLAGDTQYF.

V and J are TRBV5-6 and TRBJ1-5, with D possibly TRBD1 on 5 matching bases. V was cut by 1 base and J by 2 bases, with 13 bases left in between. Germline-derived CDR1 and CDR2 are SGHDT and YYEEEE. CDR3 length: 16 residues. CDR3 region: CASSLSLVGGNQPQHF. CDR3 coding DNA: TGTGCCAGCAGCTTGTCCTTGGTGGGGGGCAATCAGCCCCAGCATTTT.

The rearrangement links TRBV27 to TRBJ2-3; D possibly matches TRBD1 or TRBD2 (5 bases each). Per germline, CDR1 MNHEY and CDR2 SMNVEV (reference sequence). V dropped 6 bases and J dropped 2 bases, with 9 bases sitting between them. This CDR3 spans 13 amino acids. DNA for the CDR3: TGTGCCAGCAGCAGGGACCTCACAGATACGCAGTATTTT. It yields the protein CASSRDLTDTQYF.

This chain links TRBV28 with TRBJ1-5, with TRBD1 as a possible D gene (6 bases). V dropped 7 bases and J dropped 7 bases, with 14 bases sitting between them. Germline V gives CDR1 MDHEN, CDR2 SYDVKM. The CDR3 is 13 amino acids. The CDR3 protein is CASTFGTRQPQHF. The CDR3 bases are TGTGCCAGCACCTTCGGGACACGCCAGCCCCAGCATTTT.